Described below is a single T cell receptor beta chain sequence and its context. What it binds is unknown. TCRdb's copy holds only in-frame clones and misses some; the assay was immunoSEQ multiplex PCR. The data contain 150,000 or so clones, around three quarters of them singletons. The data derive from a study of cytotoxic CD8 clonotypes in ibrutinib-treated CLL. Across the whole study: Of the patients, 11 were relapsed/refractory, over 14 treatment-naive and 17 to 18 IGHV unmutated. By median roughly 5.5 years, around twelve had progressed and some 14 stayed remitted; responses had been 2 complete and around 25 partial. Among the samples, the mean was around 260,000 productive templates and roughly 100,000 productive rearrangements. Notes on the study in general: Exceeding age-matched healthy donors, baseline clonality also tracked the counts of circulating CD8+ T cells.

The ends were cut back, 4 bases at V and 7 bases at J, with 8 bases in the middle. Germline V gene lookup returns CDR1 LNHDA and CDR2 SQIVND (reference sequence). This CDR3 contains 12 residues. This sequence joins TRBV19 and TRBJ2-1; D tentatively reads TRBD1 or TRBD2 (5 bases each). The clonotype comes from a human donor with chronic lymphocytic leukemia. The sequenced sample was PBMCs, obtained after 12 months of ibrutinib treatment. CDR3 sequence: CASSRGLNEQFF. In DNA, the CDR3 is TGTGCCAGTAGTAGGGGGTTAAATGAGCAGTTCTTC.